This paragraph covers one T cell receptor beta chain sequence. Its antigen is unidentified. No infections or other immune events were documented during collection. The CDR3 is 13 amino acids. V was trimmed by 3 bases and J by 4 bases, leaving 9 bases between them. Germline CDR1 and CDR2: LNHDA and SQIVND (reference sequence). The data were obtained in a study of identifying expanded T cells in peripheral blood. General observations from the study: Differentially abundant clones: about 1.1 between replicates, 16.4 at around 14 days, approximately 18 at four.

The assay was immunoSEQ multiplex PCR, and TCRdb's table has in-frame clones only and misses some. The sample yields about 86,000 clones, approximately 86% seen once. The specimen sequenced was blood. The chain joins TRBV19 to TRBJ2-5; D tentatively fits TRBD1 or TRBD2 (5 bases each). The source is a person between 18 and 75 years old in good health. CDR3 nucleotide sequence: TGTGCCAGTAGTATCGAGGGACGAGAGACCCAGTACTTC. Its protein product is CASSIEGRETQYF.